This T cell receptor (beta chain) is from a study of vaccination and CD4 T cells after COVID-19. At the level of the study: About ten convalescent cases were mild and one was severe, and all had been SARS-CoV-2 positive by nasal swab PCR. Study outcomes and limitations: Although the median of SARS-CoV-2-reactive clonotypes rose from around 20 to 38, the change was not significant.

Sequencing of cultured CD4+ T cell DNA used the Oncomine TCR Beta short-read assay. TCRdb fed the PCR reads into MiXCR, producing one record per CDR3 protein. The table records around 10,000 distinct CDR3 sequences, around 64% of them present only once. CDR1 and CDR2 from the germline V gene are SGHTA and FQGNSA. V shed 5 bases and J shed 1 base, with 17 bases lying between them. This CDR3 has 16 amino acids. Comment on this clonotype: Its cognate antigen is unknown.

Noted treatment: approximately nine-day PBMC culture with coronavirus spike peptide pools or control peptides (ViraFEST assay). In the ViraFEST assay, peptide-pool expansion preceded TCR sequencing of expanded clonotypes. This sequence was found in a human donor who had recovered from COVID-19. This sequence joins TRBV7-2 and TRBJ2-5, with D perhaps matching TRBD2 (6 bases). The specimen was CD4+ T cells from blood, cultured in vitro. The CDR3, as DNA: TGTGCCAGCAGCGCTCGGGGCGGGGCCATCCAAGAGACCCAGTACTTC. The encoded protein is CASSARGGAIQETQYF.